Listed below are T cell receptor beta chains from one sample, sequenced in a study of long-term antiretroviral therapy in people with HIV. Using immunoSEQ multiplex PCR, the repertoire was profiled, and TCRdb retains in-frame clones only, with some absent. Among more than 30,000 clones, roughly 77% were seen once, and the ten largest hold about 3.2%. Here the sequenced sample was unsorted PBMCs, taken 1.9 years after starting antiretroviral therapy. These receptors originate from a man between 18 and 29 years old with HIV. CDR3s include the opening cysteine and the closing phenylalanine or tryptophan. A D gene is named only where the DNA matches it firmly. Clone size is given for some rows only: seen once, a few or many times, or a class if the clone is expanded.

j_call	d_call	clone_size	v_call	cdr3_aa	cdr3_nt
TRBJ1-1	TRBD1	.	TRBV5-1	CASSFQPTGEAEAFF	TGCGCCAGCAGCTTCCAGCCGACAGGGGAGGCTGAAGCTTTCTTT
TRBJ2-7	TRBD1	few	TRBV28	CASRGQGFYEQYF	TGTGCCAGCCGCGGACAGGGGTTCTACGAGCAGTACTTC
TRBJ2-3	TRBD1	.	TRBV5-6	CASSVDRGLIDTQYF	TGTGCCAGCAGCGTGGACAGGGGGCTTATAGATACGCAGTATTTT
TRBJ1-2	.	.	TRBV11-2	CASSPRDQHGYTF	TGTGCCAGCAGCCCCCGGGACCAACATGGCTACACCTTC
TRBJ2-7	.	.	TRBV6-5	CASSYSNRYYEQYF	TGTGCCAGCAGTTACTCGAACAGATATTACGAGCAGTACTTC
TRBJ1-2	.	.	TRBV7-2	CASSPSSVTVLGYTF	TGTGCCAGCAGTCCAAGCTCCGTAACGGTACTGGGCTACACCTTC
TRBJ1-4	.	.	TRBV6-1	CASSETWGDEKLFF	TGTGCCAGCAGTGAGACATGGGGGGATGAAAAACTGTTTTTT
TRBJ2-5	TRBD2	.	TRBV5-6	CASSLGLARNQETQYF	TGTGCCAGCAGCTTGGGACTAGCGAGGAACCAAGAGACCCAGTACTTC
TRBJ2-5	TRBD1	.	TRBV7-3	CASSLMGQETQYF	TGTGCCAGCAGCTTAATGGGACAGGAGACCCAGTACTTC
TRBJ2-1	.	.	TRBV4-1	CASSQSSYNEQFF	TGCGCCAGCAGCCAAAGCTCCTACAATGAGCAGTTCTTC
TRBJ2-2	.	.	TRBV2	CASSQQGLDTGELFF	TGTGCCAGCAGCCAACAGGGATTGGACACCGGGGAGCTGTTTTTT
TRBJ1-2	.	once	TRBV5-1	CASSLPSDYGYTF	TGCGCCAGCAGCTTGCCCTCTGACTATGGCTACACCTTC
TRBJ1-2	.	.	TRBV5-1	CASSSAGAPSGYGYTF	TGCGCCAGCAGCAGCGCCGGGGCACCAAGTGGGTATGGCTACACCTTC
TRBJ1-1	.	.	TRBV5-5	CASSLETDKPFF	TGTGCCAGCAGCTTGGAGACGGACAAACCTTTCTTT
TRBJ1-2	TRBD1	once	TRBV5-1	CASRAGQATNYGYTF	TGCGCCAGCAGGGCGGGACAGGCTACTAACTATGGCTACACCTTC
TRBJ2-7	TRBD1	.	TRBV6-5	CASSYSRGQTYEQYF	TGTGCCAGCAGTTACTCGAGGGGACAGACTTACGAGCAGTACTTC
TRBJ1-1	.	.	TRBV7-8	CASSSSRVGNTEAFF	TGTGCCAGCAGCTCCTCCCGGGTGGGGAACACTGAAGCTTTCTTT
TRBJ1-4	TRBD1	few	TRBV4-2	CASSPARGGHEKLFF	TGTGCCAGCAGCCCGGCAAGAGGGGGCCATGAAAAACTGTTTTTT
TRBJ2-3	TRBD1	.	TRBV5-1	CASTPGQGPDTQYF	TGCGCCAGCACCCCCGGACAGGGCCCAGATACGCAGTATTTT
TRBJ1-1	TRBD1	.	TRBV11-1	CASSRTGGRNTEAFF	TGTGCCAGCAGCCGGACAGGGGGCCGGAACACTGAAGCTTTCTTT
TRBJ2-2	.	once	TRBV12-5	CASGLTGHTGELFF	TGTGCTAGTGGTTTGACAGGGCACACCGGGGAGCTGTTTTTT
TRBJ2-6	.	once	TRBV18	CASSPFGAGPAGANVLTF	TGTGCCAGCTCACCATTCGGGGCGGGGCCGGCTGGGGCCAACGTCCTGACTTTC
TRBJ1-3	.	medium-sized	TRBV25-1	CASSYGYGNTIYF	TGTGCCAGCAGTTACGGGTATGGAAACACCATATATTTT
TRBJ1-1	.	.	TRBV28	CASSLKGSKAFF	TGTGCCAGCAGTTTAAAGGGCAGTAAAGCTTTCTTT
TRBJ1-6	.	.	TRBV19	CASRQRDARGRNSPLHF	TGTGCCAGTAGGCAGAGGGACGCGAGGGGGAGGAATTCACCCCTCCACTTT
TRBJ1-6	.	.	TRBV2	CASSAQDSLNSPLHF	TGTGCCAGCAGCGCCCAGGACAGCTTAAATTCACCCCTCCACTTT
TRBJ2-7	.	.	TRBV7-6	CASSLAGPKNEQYF	TGTGCCAGCAGCTTAGCGGGACCGAAAAACGAGCAGTACTTC
TRBJ1-5	TRBD1	.	TRBV7-6	CASSLAAGGDQPQHF	TGTGCCAGCAGCTTAGCAGCAGGGGGCGATCAGCCCCAGCATTTT
TRBJ1-6	.	.	TRBV28	CASSTGGWNSPLHF	TGTGCCAGCAGCACCGGCGGCTGGAATTCACCCCTCCACTTT
TRBJ2-7	TRBD1	.	TRBV19	CASRNRDRSPYEQYF	TGTGCCAGTAGGAACCGGGACAGGTCACCCTACGAGCAGTACTTC
TRBJ1-5	.	few	TRBV19	CASRGPDQPQHF	TGTGCCAGTAGAGGTCCGGATCAGCCCCAGCATTTT
TRBJ2-1	TRBD2	.	TRBV11-1	CASSLGTSGGVWNEQFF	TGTGCCAGCAGCTTAGGGACTAGCGGGGGGGTCTGGAATGAGCAGTTCTTC
TRBJ2-6	.	few	TRBV28	CASLRGDISGANVLTF	TGTGCCAGCCTAAGGGGCGATATCTCTGGGGCCAACGTCCTGACTTTC
TRBJ1-5	.	.	TRBV2	CASKEDHSNQPQHF	TGTGCCAGCAAAGAGGATCATAGCAATCAGCCCCAGCATTTT
TRBJ1-5	TRBD1	.	TRBV7-3	CASSLMSEGQGCPNNQPQHF	TGTGCCAGCAGCTTAATGAGCGAGGGACAGGGGTGCCCCAACAATCAGCCCCAGCATTTT
TRBJ2-1	TRBD2	.	TRBV19	CASSSGGASYNEQFF	TGTGCCAGTAGTAGCGGGGGGGCTTCCTACAATGAGCAGTTCTTC
TRBJ2-3	TRBD2	.	TRBV7-8	CASNLQRGPRPHTDTQYF	TGTGCCAGCAACCTTCAGCGGGGGCCCCGCCCCCACACAGATACGCAGTATTTT
TRBJ2-5	TRBD2	.	TRBV25-1	CASSGTSVLSPQETQYF	TGTGCCAGCAGTGGAACTAGCGTACTGTCCCCCCAAGAGACCCAGTACTTC
TRBJ1-2	TRBD1	.	TRBV27	CASSLGQGLGGYTF	TGTGCCAGCAGTTTGGGACAGGGCTTGGGTGGCTACACCTTC
TRBJ2-2	TRBD2	.	TRBV9	CASSPRLAVNTGELFF	TGTGCCAGCAGCCCCCGGCTAGCGGTGAACACCGGGGAGCTGTTTTTT
TRBJ2-2	TRBD1	once	TRBV7-7	CASSPRQGATGELFF	TGTGCTAGCAGCCCCAGACAGGGGGCCACCGGGGAGCTGTTTTTT
TRBJ2-7	.	few	TRBV18	CASSPPGRFYEQYF	TGTGCCAGCTCACCACCTGGCAGGTTTTACGAGCAGTACTTC
TRBJ1-5	.	.	TRBV2	CASSGTGAYQPQHF	TGTGCCAGCAGTGGAACTGGGGCCTATCAGCCCCAGCATTTT
TRBJ2-3	.	.	TRBV6-6	CASSYLGYTDTQYF	TGTGCCAGCAGTTACCTGGGGTATACAGATACGCAGTATTTT
TRBJ2-7	.	once	TRBV20-1	CSARFGYEQYF	TGCAGTGCTAGATTCGGCTACGAGCAGTACTTC
TRBJ1-1	.	.	TRBV6-1	CASSEGQENTEAFF	TGTGCCAGCAGTGAAGGGCAGGAGAACACTGAAGCTTTCTTT
TRBJ2-1	TRBD1	.	TRBV13	CASSLGGGQGLYNEQFF	TGTGCCAGCAGCTTAGGGGGGGGACAGGGACTCTACAATGAGCAGTTCTTC
TRBJ1-1	.	.	TRBV28	CASMEWVGASGTEAFF	TGTGCCAGCATGGAATGGGTCGGGGCCTCAGGAACTGAAGCTTTCTTT
TRBJ2-7	.	.	TRBV4-2	CASSPEEGGSGEQYF	TGTGCCAGCAGCCCCGAGGAGGGAGGATCGGGCGAGCAGTACTTC
TRBJ1-1	TRBD1	.	TRBV18	CASSDRESGEAFF	TGTGCCAGCTCGGACAGGGAATCGGGTGAAGCTTTCTTT
TRBJ1-1	TRBD1	.	TRBV7-9	CASSPRRDRFYPEAFF	TGTGCCAGCAGCCCGCGCCGGGACAGGTTTTACCCTGAAGCTTTCTTT
TRBJ1-5	.	.	TRBV28	CASRGGESNQPQHF	TGTGCCAGCAGGGGGGGGGAGAGCAATCAGCCCCAGCATTTT